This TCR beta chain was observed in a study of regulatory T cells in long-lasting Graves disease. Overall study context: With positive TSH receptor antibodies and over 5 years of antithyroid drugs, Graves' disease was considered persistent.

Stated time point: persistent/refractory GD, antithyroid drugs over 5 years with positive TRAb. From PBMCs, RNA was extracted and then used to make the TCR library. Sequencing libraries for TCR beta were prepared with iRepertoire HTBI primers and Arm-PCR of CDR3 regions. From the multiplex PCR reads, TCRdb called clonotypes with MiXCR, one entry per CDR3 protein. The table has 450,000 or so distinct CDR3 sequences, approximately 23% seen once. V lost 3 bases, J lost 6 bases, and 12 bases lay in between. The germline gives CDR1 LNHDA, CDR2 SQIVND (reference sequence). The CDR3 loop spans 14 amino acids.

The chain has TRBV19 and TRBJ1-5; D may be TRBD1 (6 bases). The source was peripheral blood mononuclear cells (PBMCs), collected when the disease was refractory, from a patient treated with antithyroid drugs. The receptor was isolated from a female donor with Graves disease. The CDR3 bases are TGTGCCAGTAGTATGACCCAGGGGCGTCAGCCCCAGCATTTT. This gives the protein CASSMTQGRQPQHF. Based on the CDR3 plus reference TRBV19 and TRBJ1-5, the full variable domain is DGGITQSPKYLFRKEGQNVTLSCEQNLNHDAMYWYRQDPGQGLRLIYYSQIVNDFQKGDIAEGYSVSREKKESFPLTVTSAQKNPTAFYLCASSMTQGRQPQHFGDGTRLSIL.